Below, 14 T cell receptor beta chains from the same sample are listed, as sequenced in a study of blood T cell repertoires in COVID-19. Profiling relied on immunoSEQ multiplex PCR, and the TCRdb table lists in-frame clones only, not all of them. The sample holds about 270,000 clones; under 90% are singletons and the top ten take 2.5% to 3.5%. Sequencing was carried out using peripheral blood. These receptors were collected from a woman aged 55-69 years with active or convalescent COVID-19.

This chain joins TRBV19 and TRBJ1-1, with 8 bases matching TRBD1. Germline CDR1 and CDR2: LNHDA and SQIVND (reference sequence). Trimming at V came to 3 bases and at J to 5 bases, leaving 14 bases not matched to a gene. CDR3 size: 17 residues. The CDR3 DNA follows: TGTGCCAGTAGTATCCCCAGGGGGCTAGGGGCGGAGACTGAAGCTTTCTTT. Translation: CASSIPRGLGAETEAFF.

This rearrangement joins TRBV19 to TRBJ2-7; the match to TRBD1 covers 11 bases. Per the germline V gene, CDR1 is LNHDA and CDR2 is SQIVND (reference sequence). This CDR3 is built from 15 residues. V shed 6 bases, J shed 1 base, and the junction held 5 bases outside the gene matches. The CDR3 coding sequence is TGTGCCAGTAGGTTGGGACAGGGGGGATCCTACGAGCAGTACTTC. Its translation is CASRLGQGGSYEQYF.

This sequence joins TRBV11-2 and TRBJ1-4, with D possibly being TRBD1 (6 bases). This CDR3 comprises 15 residues. The V end lost 4 bases, the J end lost 8 bases, and 17 bases lay between the germline ends. Germline V gene data show CDR1 as SGHAT and CDR2 as FQNNGV. The CDR3 loop reads CASSSPRGFEEKLFF. CDR3 DNA sequence: TGTGCCAGCAGCTCCCCCAGGGGTTTTGAGGAAAAACTGTTTTTT.

The chain employs TRBV27 and TRBJ2-1; possibly TRBD2 for D (6 bases). The germline gives CDR1 MNHEY, CDR2 SMNVEV (reference sequence). CDR3 size: 14 residues. V shed 3 bases and J shed 7 bases, with 13 bases lying between them. The DNA for the CDR3 is TGTGCCAGCAGTTTGGGTTTTGGGGGGAATGAGCAGTTCTTC. Its translation: CASSLGFGGNEQFF.

There are a few counts of this clone. The V gene is TRBV19, the J gene TRBJ1-5, with D maybe TRBD1 (5 bases). The CDR3 has 17 residues. The germline V gene encodes CDR1 LNHDA and CDR2 SQIVND (reference sequence). V was pared by 1 base and J by 0 bases, with 13 bases between. The CDR3, as DNA: TGTGCCAGTAGTATAGTGGCAGGGCCCTATAGCAATCAGCCCCAGCATTTT. Protein product: CASSIVAGPYSNQPQHF.

This clone has more than one count but fewer than ten. The genes are TRBV10-3 and TRBJ1-6, with TRBD1 matching 9 bases. This CDR3 is 16 amino acids long. Germline trimming cut 4 bases from V and 5 bases from J; bases unmatched to any gene: 6. Germline V gives CDR1 ENHRY, CDR2 SYGVKD. In DNA, the CDR3 is TGTGCCATCAGTGTAGGGACAGGGATCAATAATTCACCCCTCCACTTT. Amino acid sequence: CAISVGTGINNSPLHF.

This rearrangement joins TRBV2 to TRBJ2-5; 7 positions agree with TRBD2. Germline V gives CDR1 SNHLY, CDR2 FYNNEI. This CDR3 is built from 15 residues. The trim removed 4 bases at V and 1 base at J, leaving 6 bases unmatched. The CDR3 nucleotides read TGTGCCAGCAGTGTAGGGCGCGGGGGCCAAGAGACCCAGTACTTC. It translates to CASSVGRGGQETQYF.

This chain connects TRBV18 to TRBJ2-3; D may be TRBD1 (5 bases). This CDR3 has 15 amino acids. CDR1 is KGHSH, CDR2 LQKENI, per germline. V was cut by 2 bases and J by 1 base, with 10 bases left in between. The CDR3 protein is CASSPGAVGTDTQYF. The DNA of the CDR3 is TGTGCCAGCTCACCAGGGGCTGTCGGCACAGATACGCAGTATTTT.

This clone was detected only a few times. The chain employs TRBV27 and TRBJ1-1; perhaps TRBD1 as D (6 bases). V was trimmed by 4 bases and J by 11 bases, leaving 17 bases between them. In germline, CDR1 is MNHEY, CDR2 SMNVEV (reference sequence). The CDR3 runs 13 residues. The CDR3: CASSSAGAHGAFF. In nucleotides, the CDR3 is TGTGCCAGCAGTTCCGCGGGGGCGCACGGGGCTTTCTTT.

The chain employs TRBV2 and TRBJ1-5; D uncertain. The CDR3 has 15 amino acids. With 7 bases removed from V and 0 bases from J, the gap between germline ends came to 13 bases. CDR1 SNHLY and CDR2 FYNNEI come from the germline V gene. The CDR3, as DNA: TGTGCCAGCATGGGCCCAGGAAATAGCAATCAGCCCCAGCATTTT. Its protein is CASMGPGNSNQPQHF. Full variable domain (remainder filled in from reference TRBV2 and TRBJ1-5): EPEVTQTPSHQVTQMGQEVILRCVPISNHLYFYWYRQILGQKVEFLVSFYNNEISEKSEIFDDQFSVERPDGSNFTLKIRSTKLEDSAMYFCASMGPGNSNQPQHFGDGTRLSIL.

This rearrangement joins TRBV7-2 to TRBJ1-2, with D possibly being TRBD1 (5 bases). Looked up from germline, CDR1 is SGHTA and CDR2 is FQGNSA. Trimming took 1 base from V and 7 from J, leaving 13 bases between them. There are 14 residues in the CDR3. In nucleotides, the CDR3 is TGTGCCAGCAGCTTAGAAGCACAGGTCCCTGGCTACACCTTC. This sequence encodes CASSLEAQVPGYTF.

The chain combines TRBV11-2 with TRBJ2-3, with TRBD2 matching over 9 bases. This CDR3 is built from 19 residues. Germline CDR1 SGHAT, CDR2 FQNNGV. After removal of 6 bases from V and 4 bases from J, the junction contained 20 bases not matched to a gene. The CDR3 reads CASSLTSGISGGRSDTQYF. DNA of the CDR3: TGTGCCAGCAGTCTTACCTCGGGTATTAGCGGGGGACGGTCAGATACGCAGTATTTT.

The chain links TRBV7-2 to TRBJ2-7; possibly TRBD2 for D (6 bases). This CDR3 has 14 amino acids. V lost 5 bases and J lost 4, with 15 bases in between. The germline V gene encodes CDR1 SGHTA and CDR2 FQGNSA. The CDR3 is CASSPRARGYEQYF. For the CDR3, the DNA is TGTGCCAGCAGCCCTCGCGCGCGGGGATACGAGCAGTACTTC.

The chain recombines TRBV14 with TRBJ2-2; 10 nucleotides agree with TRBD2. This CDR3 contains 15 residues. Germline V gene sequence: CDR1 SGHDN, CDR2 FVKESK. The V segment lost 3 bases and the J segment 4 bases; nucleotides outside the gene matches: 2. CDR3 DNA: TGTGCCAGCAGCCAGGCTAGCGGGAGCACCGGGGAGCTGTTTTTT. Translated: CASSQASGSTGELFF.